This is a list of T cell receptor beta chains from one sample in a study of cytomegalovirus exposure and HLA in healthy donors. Sequencing used immunoSEQ multiplex PCR; TCRdb keeps in-frame clones, though not all of them. The table shows about 180,000 clones, with about three quarters occurring only once. The specimen sequenced was PBMCs. These receptors came from a woman aged 55-70 years in good health and CMV-seropositive. CDR3s include the opening cysteine and the closing phenylalanine or tryptophan. Fields, in order: CDR3 length, D gene, J gene, clone size, V gene, CDR3 protein, CDR3 DNA. The D gene is left open where the match is weak. A row's size may be missing; if present it is once, few, many or a size class.

len: 15
d_gene: -
j_gene: TRBJ1-6
abundance: -
v_gene: TRBV5-1
CDR3aa: CASSPSGFTNSPLHF
CDR3nt: TGCGCCAGCAGTCCAAGCGGGTTCACTAATTCACCCCTCCACTTT

len: 16
d_gene: -
j_gene: TRBJ1-2
abundance: -
v_gene: TRBV6-5
CDR3aa: CASSYSGAGGGYGYTF
CDR3nt: TGTGCCAGCAGTTACTCGGGTGCGGGGGGGGGCTATGGCTACACCTTC

len: 14
d_gene: TRBD1
j_gene: TRBJ2-1
abundance: few
v_gene: TRBV5-1
CDR3aa: CASSLEDRDNEQFF
CDR3nt: TGCGCCAGCAGCTTGGAGGACAGGGACAATGAGCAGTTCTTC

len: 15
d_gene: -
j_gene: TRBJ2-3
abundance: -
v_gene: TRBV2
CDR3aa: CASSENSAETDTQYF
CDR3nt: TGTGCCAGCAGTGAGAATTCGGCGGAAACAGATACGCAGTATTTT

len: 15
d_gene: -
j_gene: TRBJ1-4
abundance: -
v_gene: TRBV5-1
CDR3aa: CASSLVGQGFEKLFF
CDR3nt: TGCGCCAGCAGCTTGGTAGGGCAGGGTTTTGAAAAACTGTTTTTT

len: 13
d_gene: -
j_gene: TRBJ2-1
abundance: -
v_gene: TRBV12-1
CDR3aa: CASSFGSLDEQFF
CDR3nt: TGTGCCAGCAGCTTTGGTAGCTTGGATGAGCAGTTCTTC

len: 14
d_gene: TRBD2
j_gene: TRBJ2-5
abundance: once
v_gene: TRBV29-1
CDR3aa: CSVRGLAGVETQYF
CDR3nt: TGCAGCGTTCGCGGACTAGCGGGAGTGGAGACCCAGTACTTC

len: 12
d_gene: -
j_gene: TRBJ1-2
abundance: -
v_gene: TRBV28
CDR3aa: CASSSRRYGYTF
CDR3nt: TGTGCCAGCAGTTCCAGGAGGTATGGCTACACCTTC

len: 17
d_gene: -
j_gene: TRBJ2-6
abundance: -
v_gene: TRBV18
CDR3aa: CASSPPLFGLGANVLTF
CDR3nt: TGTGCCAGCTCACCACCTCTTTTCGGTTTGGGGGCCAACGTCCTGACTTTC

len: 17
d_gene: -
j_gene: TRBJ2-3
abundance: few
v_gene: TRBV27
CDR3aa: CASSLLQGVVGTDTQYF
CDR3nt: TGTGCCAGCAGCCTACTTCAAGGGGTGGTGGGCACAGATACGCAGTATTTT

len: 16
d_gene: -
j_gene: TRBJ2-1
abundance: -
v_gene: TRBV5-1
CDR3aa: CASSLAPTSSYNEQFF
CDR3nt: TGCGCCAGCAGCTTGGCCCCCACTAGCTCCTACAATGAGCAGTTCTTC

len: 11
d_gene: -
j_gene: TRBJ2-1
abundance: few
v_gene: TRBV30
CDR3aa: CAWTGMDEQFF
CDR3nt: TGTGCCTGGACGGGGATGGATGAGCAGTTCTTC

len: 15
d_gene: TRBD1
j_gene: TRBJ1-2
abundance: -
v_gene: TRBV27
CDR3aa: CASTTGTGHNYGYTF
CDR3nt: TGTGCCAGCACCACGGGGACAGGCCATAACTATGGCTACACCTTC

len: 15
d_gene: -
j_gene: TRBJ1-1
abundance: -
v_gene: TRBV5-6
CDR3aa: CASMSLQGGSTEAFF
CDR3nt: TGTGCCAGCATGAGTTTACAGGGCGGGAGCACTGAAGCTTTCTTT

len: 14
d_gene: TRBD2
j_gene: TRBJ2-1
abundance: -
v_gene: TRBV5-4
CDR3aa: CASSLTSGNNEQFF
CDR3nt: TGTGCCAGCAGCTTGACTAGCGGAAACAATGAGCAGTTCTTC

len: 16
d_gene: TRBD2
j_gene: TRBJ2-7
abundance: -
v_gene: TRBV7-9
CDR3aa: CASSSTRTLGRSEQYF
CDR3nt: TGTGCCAGCAGCTCAACCCGGACACTCGGGAGGAGCGAGCAGTACTTC

len: 15
d_gene: -
j_gene: TRBJ1-5
abundance: -
v_gene: TRBV27
CDR3aa: CASSLSQGRGQPQHF
CDR3nt: TGTGCCAGCAGTTTATCTCAGGGTAGGGGTCAGCCCCAGCATTTT

len: 13
d_gene: -
j_gene: TRBJ2-7
abundance: few
v_gene: TRBV28
CDR3aa: CASKRTYSYEQYF
CDR3nt: TGTGCCAGCAAGCGGACTTACTCCTACGAGCAGTACTTC

len: 12
d_gene: TRBD2
j_gene: TRBJ2-5
abundance: -
v_gene: TRBV7-9
CDR3aa: CASSLAGGPQYF
CDR3nt: TGTGCCAGCAGCTTAGCGGGAGGGCCCCAGTACTTC

len: 12
d_gene: -
j_gene: TRBJ2-3
abundance: -
v_gene: TRBV19
CDR3aa: CASSTSSDTQYF
CDR3nt: TGTGCCAGTAGTACCTCCTCAGATACGCAGTATTTT

len: 15
d_gene: TRBD2
j_gene: TRBJ2-1
abundance: once
v_gene: TRBV10-3
CDR3aa: CAISASGGGLDEQFF
CDR3nt: TGTGCCATCAGTGCTAGCGGGGGGGGTTTGGATGAGCAGTTCTTC

len: 16
d_gene: -
j_gene: TRBJ1-4
abundance: few
v_gene: TRBV4-3
CDR3aa: CASSQGLGGIVVSLFF
CDR3nt: TGCGCCAGCAGCCAAGGATTAGGAGGGATCGTAGTGTCCCTGTTTTTT

len: 13
d_gene: -
j_gene: TRBJ2-5
abundance: -
v_gene: TRBV29-1
CDR3aa: CSVEVQRGETQYF
CDR3nt: TGCAGCGTTGAAGTACAGCGCGGGGAGACCCAGTACTTC

len: 14
d_gene: TRBD2
j_gene: TRBJ2-7
abundance: -
v_gene: TRBV29-1
CDR3aa: CSVLTSGNSYEQYF
CDR3nt: TGCAGCGTATTGACTAGCGGGAATTCCTACGAGCAGTACTTC

len: 14
d_gene: TRBD1
j_gene: TRBJ1-1
abundance: few
v_gene: TRBV5-1
CDR3aa: CASSLGQGWTEAFF
CDR3nt: TGCGCCAGCAGCCTCGGACAGGGGTGGACTGAAGCTTTCTTT

len: 15
d_gene: TRBD1
j_gene: TRBJ2-7
abundance: few
v_gene: TRBV11-1
CDR3aa: CASSRWTGVSYEQYF
CDR3nt: TGTGCCAGCAGCCGCTGGACAGGGGTCTCCTACGAGCAGTACTTC

len: 15
d_gene: -
j_gene: TRBJ2-7
abundance: -
v_gene: TRBV27
CDR3aa: CASRFFGESSYEQYF
CDR3nt: TGTGCCAGTCGCTTTTTTGGGGAGAGCTCCTACGAGCAGTACTTC

len: 15
d_gene: TRBD2
j_gene: TRBJ2-1
abundance: -
v_gene: TRBV19
CDR3aa: CASRKASGRFYEQFF
CDR3nt: TGTGCCAGTAGGAAGGCTAGCGGGAGGTTCTATGAGCAGTTCTTC

len: 14
d_gene: -
j_gene: TRBJ1-3
abundance: -
v_gene: TRBV30
CDR3aa: CAWSGRGSGNTIYF
CDR3nt: TGTGCCTGGAGCGGACGGGGATCTGGAAACACCATATATTTT

len: 15
d_gene: -
j_gene: TRBJ1-1
abundance: few
v_gene: TRBV6-5
CDR3aa: CASISGDRLNTEAFF
CDR3nt: TGTGCCAGCATATCAGGGGACCGATTGAACACTGAAGCTTTCTTT

len: 11
d_gene: TRBD2
j_gene: TRBJ2-5
abundance: -
v_gene: TRBV6-1
CDR3aa: CAIGGGETQYF
CDR3nt: TGTGCCATCGGGGGGGGAGAGACCCAGTACTTC

len: 15
d_gene: -
j_gene: TRBJ2-2
abundance: -
v_gene: TRBV2
CDR3aa: CASSEEGLNTGELFF
CDR3nt: TGTGCCAGCAGTGAAGAGGGACTGAACACCGGGGAGCTGTTTTTT

len: 15
d_gene: -
j_gene: TRBJ1-2
abundance: -
v_gene: TRBV28
CDR3aa: CASRLQHPANYGYTF
CDR3nt: TGTGCCAGCAGGCTACAGCATCCCGCTAACTATGGCTACACCTTC

len: 16
d_gene: -
j_gene: TRBJ2-7
abundance: -
v_gene: TRBV6-5
CDR3aa: CASSYTGPSLSYEQYF
CDR3nt: TGTGCCAGCAGTTACACAGGACCAAGCCTGTCCTACGAGCAGTACTTC

len: 11
d_gene: -
j_gene: TRBJ1-3
abundance: -
v_gene: TRBV6-1
CDR3aa: CASSSTRTIYF
CDR3nt: TGTGCCAGCAGTTCGACCAGGACTATATATTTT

len: 13
d_gene: TRBD2
j_gene: TRBJ2-5
abundance: -
v_gene: TRBV2
CDR3aa: CASSERARGAQYF
CDR3nt: TGTGCCAGCAGTGAACGGGCCCGGGGGGCCCAGTACTTC

len: 14
d_gene: -
j_gene: TRBJ2-7
abundance: -
v_gene: TRBV6-5
CDR3aa: CASSAPRTPFEQYF
CDR3nt: TGTGCCAGCAGTGCCCCTCGGACACCGTTCGAGCAGTACTTC

len: 18
d_gene: TRBD2
j_gene: TRBJ2-5
abundance: -
v_gene: TRBV5-1
CDR3aa: CASSLGPLQRGDQETQYF
CDR3nt: TGCGCCAGCAGCTTGGGGCCCCTGCAGCGGGGGGACCAAGAGACCCAGTACTTC

len: 17
d_gene: TRBD2
j_gene: TRBJ2-5
abundance: -
v_gene: TRBV5-1
CDR3aa: CASSLPGTSGAGETQYF
CDR3nt: TGCGCCAGCAGTCTCCCGGGGACTAGCGGGGCTGGAGAGACCCAGTACTTC

len: 18
d_gene: TRBD1
j_gene: TRBJ1-2
abundance: -
v_gene: TRBV28
CDR3aa: CASTLGGTGFIANYGYTF
CDR3nt: TGTGCCAGCACCCTGGGGGGGACAGGGTTTATAGCTAACTATGGCTACACCTTC

len: 15
d_gene: -
j_gene: TRBJ1-1
abundance: -
v_gene: TRBV5-1
CDR3aa: CASSGHQGGNTEAFF
CDR3nt: TGCGCCAGCAGCGGACATCAGGGCGGGAACACTGAAGCTTTCTTT